One and the same sample provided the 26 T cell receptor beta chains below, sequenced in a study of cytomegalovirus exposure and HLA in healthy donors. TCRdb keeps only in-frame clones here, not all; method: immunoSEQ multiplex PCR. Altogether approximately 140,000 clones are present, 86% being singletons, with the ten largest covering about 2.8%. Sequenced: PBMCs. The receptors shown here come from a man younger than 35 in good health and CMV-seronegative.

V usage is TRBV30 and J usage is TRBJ1-2; no clear D gene. The CDR3 covers 10 residues. Trimming stripped 7 bases from V and 8 bases from J, with 11 bases between. Germline-derived CDR1 and CDR2 are GTSNPN and SVGIG (reference sequence). The CDR3, as DNA: TGTGCCTCTTATCTGGGCGGCTACACCTTC. This codes for CASYLGGYTF.

This clone was picked up a small number of times. For the CDR3, the DNA is TGTGCCAGCAGCCGAAATCCAGGGATGGGGTACATGAACACTGAAGCTTTCTTT. It is translated as CASSRNPGMGYMNTEAFF. J is TRBJ1-1 and V is TRBV7-9; weak D call: TRBD1 (5 bases). The V gene lost 5 bases and the J gene lost 0 bases, with 22 bases spanning the gap. The CDR3 spans 18 residues. Germline CDR1 and CDR2: SEHNR and FQNEAQ (reference sequence).

The chain carries TRBV7-9 and TRBJ2-3, with D unclear. CDR3 length equals 14 residues. V lost 8 bases and J 0 bases, leaving 12 bases between the germline ends. Germline V CDR1 and CDR2: SEHNR, FQNEAQ (reference sequence). CDR3 region: CASAVVTSTDTQYF. CDR3 in DNA: TGTGCCAGCGCGGTAGTGACTAGCACAGATACGCAGTATTTT. The whole variable domain, remainder taken from reference TRBV7-9 and TRBJ2-3, is DTGVSQNPRHKITKRGQNVTFRCDPISEHNRLYWYRQTLGQGPEFLTYFQNEAQLEKSRLLSDRFSAERPKGSFSTLEIQRTEQGDSAMYLCASAVVTSTDTQYFGPGTRLTVL.

The rearrangement uses TRBV2 and TRBJ2-3; 10 bases align to TRBD1. The junction had 4 bases not matched to a gene; V was cut back by 6 bases and J by 1 base. CDR1 is SNHLY, CDR2 FYNNEI, per germline. This CDR3 is built from 15 residues. The CDR3 DNA follows: TGTGCCAGCAGCCGAGGGACAGGGGGCACAGATACGCAGTATTTT. Translating gives CASSRGTGGTDTQYF.

This chain joins TRBV13 and TRBJ2-2; D gene uncertain. Trimming took off 3 bases at V and 6 bases at J, with 8 bases between the two ends. This CDR3 is built from 13 residues. Germline loops: CDR1 PRHDT, CDR2 FYEKMQ (reference sequence). CDR3 amino acids: CASSLGVPGELFF. Here the CDR3 DNA reads TGTGCCAGCAGCTTGGGCGTCCCCGGGGAGCTGTTTTTT.

The chain uses TRBV18 and TRBJ1-2; 8 bases are shared with TRBD1. There are 15 residues in the CDR3. Germline values: CDR1 KGHSH, CDR2 LQKENI. V dropped 2 bases and J dropped 3; count of bases not matched to a gene: 5. The CDR3 here is CASSPGQGSDYGYTF. As DNA, the CDR3 is TGTGCCAGCTCACCAGGACAGGGTTCAGACTATGGCTACACCTTC. Based on the CDR3 plus reference TRBV18 and TRBJ1-2, the full variable domain is NAGVMQNPRHLVRRRGQEARLRCSPMKGHSHVYWYRQLPEEGLKFMVYLQKENIIDESGMPKERFSAEFPKEGPSILRIQQVVRGDSAAYFCASSPGQGSDYGYTFGSGTRLTVV.

The gene calls are TRBV14 and TRBJ2-1; D is unresolved. The germline V gene encodes CDR1 SGHDN and CDR2 FVKESK. V was cut by 4 bases and J by 5 bases, with 6 bases left in between. This CDR3 region has 12 residues. In nucleotides, the CDR3 is TGTGCCAGCAGCCGGAGACACAATGAGCAGTTCTTC. Translated: CASSRRHNEQFF.

This clone was seen only a few times. The chain recombines TRBV6-6 with TRBJ1-1; possibly TRBD1 for D (5 bases). Trimming removed 2 bases from V and 1 base from J, with 8 bases in between. The CDR3 runs to 14 residues. Germline V gene lookup returns CDR1 MNHNY and CDR2 SVGAGI (reference sequence). CDR3 in amino acids: CASSYKGQNTEAFF. DNA of the CDR3: TGTGCCAGCAGTTACAAGGGGCAGAACACTGAAGCTTTCTTT.

The chain combines TRBV18 with TRBJ2-1; D gene unclear. Germline V lookup: CDR1 KGHSH, CDR2 LQKENI. The CDR3 loop spans 16 amino acids. Trimming took off 1 base at V and 5 bases at J, with 15 bases between the two ends. The CDR3 is CASSPLREMIHNEQFF. The CDR3 nucleotides are TGTGCCAGCTCACCACTGCGCGAGATGATCCACAATGAGCAGTTCTTC.

The rearrangement uses TRBV7-9 and TRBJ2-6; D unclear. The CDR3 contains 14 residues. V was cut by 5 bases and J by 0 bases, with 5 bases left in between. Germline loops: CDR1 SEHNR, CDR2 FQNEAQ (reference sequence). This CDR3 is CASSRNSGANVLTF. CDR3 in DNA: TGTGCCAGCAGCCGTAACTCTGGGGCCAACGTCCTGACTTTC.

The chain has TRBV6-1 and TRBJ1-6, with TRBD1 as a possible D gene (5 bases). The V and J ends lost 6 bases and 5 bases respectively, with 11 bases between them. The CDR3 contains 14 residues. CDR1 and CDR2 (germline): MNHNS, SASEGT. CDR3 nucleotides: TGTGCCAGCAGCCTCAGGGAGGATAATTCACCCCTCCACTTT. Its protein is CASSLREDNSPLHF.

This chain connects TRBV15 to TRBJ2-7; 12 nucleotides match TRBD2. There are 14 residues in the CDR3. With V trimmed by 1 base and J by 6 bases, 1 base remained unmatched. Germline CDR1 reads LNHNV; CDR2 reads YYDKDF (reference sequence). CDR3 sequence: CATSRGLAGVEQYF. The CDR3, as DNA: TGTGCCACCAGCAGAGGACTAGCGGGGGTCGAGCAGTACTTC.

The chain couples TRBV6-5 to TRBJ2-7; the D gene is possibly TRBD1 (7 bases). Germline CDR1 is MNHEY and CDR2 is SVGAGI. The germline V and J ends were trimmed by 11 bases and 4 bases, with 15 bases remaining between them. This CDR3 contains 12 residues. The CDR3 sequence is CARGTESYEQYF. In nucleotides, the CDR3 is TGTGCCCGGGGGACAGAGTCTTACGAGCAGTACTTC.

The sample holds many counts of this clone. The chain's CDR3 is CASSAQGIHEQYF. In DNA form, the CDR3 reads TGTGCCAGCAGCGCACAGGGTATCCACGAGCAGTACTTC. The chain uses TRBV25-1 and TRBJ2-7; D may be TRBD1 (6 bases). The V end was cut by 6 bases, the J end by 5 bases, with 14 bases between. Germline V gene sequence: CDR1 MGHDK, CDR2 SYGVNS. This CDR3 spans 13 amino acids.

The V and J genes are TRBV13 and TRBJ2-5, with D tentatively TRBD2 (7 bases). Germline V gives CDR1 PRHDT, CDR2 FYEKMQ (reference sequence). This CDR3 is 15 amino acids long. The ends were cut back, 1 base at V and 4 bases at J, with 13 bases in the middle. The CDR3 region has the DNA TGTGCCAGCAGCTTAGTTTTCCGGGGGGCAGAGACCCAGTACTTC. Translating it yields CASSLVFRGAETQYF.

This clone was counted once. This chain connects TRBV7-6 to TRBJ1-1; D uncertain. This CDR3 region has 13 residues. Deletions cut 2 bases from V and 1 base from J, with 5 bases between. The germline CDR1 and CDR2 sequences are SGHVS and FNYEAQ. The CDR3 region is CASSLTENTEAFF. The CDR3 bases are TGTGCCAGCAGCTTAACAGAGAACACTGAAGCTTTCTTT.

The rearrangement uses TRBV6-1 and TRBJ2-7, with 13 bases matching TRBD2. Losses at the gene ends were 10 bases for V and 2 bases for J; bases not matched to a gene: 5. The CDR3 spans 14 residues. CDR1 is MNHNS and CDR2 is SASEGT in the germline V gene. CDR3 residues: CATQLAGGPYEQYF. The CDR3 nucleotides are TGTGCCACTCAACTAGCGGGGGGGCCCTACGAGCAGTACTTC.

This clone has only a few counts. The chain employs TRBV5-1 and TRBJ2-7, with a tentative D call TRBD2 (6 bases). The ends were cut back, 1 base at V and 0 bases at J, with 11 bases in the middle. The CDR3 has 15 residues. CDR1 SGHRS and CDR2 YFSETQ come from the germline V gene. CDR3 bases: TGCGCCAGCAGCTTGACGGAGGGGTACTCCTACGAGCAGTACTTC. This sequence encodes CASSLTEGYSYEQYF.

This clone was picked up one time. The rearrangement links TRBV7-9 to TRBJ2-3; the D gene is possibly TRBD2 (6 bases). The V and J ends lost 6 bases and 2 bases respectively, with 12 bases between them. This CDR3 has 14 residues. The germline V gene has CDR1 SEHNR and CDR2 FQNEAQ (reference sequence). CDR3 region: CASSPGTPTDTQYF. CDR3 in DNA: TGTGCCAGCAGTCCAGGGACTCCCACAGATACGCAGTATTTT.

This clone turned up a few times. The rearrangement links TRBV28 to TRBJ1-5, with TRBD1 matching 7 bases. Germline values: CDR1 MDHEN, CDR2 SYDVKM. The CDR3 totals 15 residues. The V segment lost 6 bases and the J segment 2 bases; nucleotides outside the gene matches: 7. CDR3 sequence reads: CASSSTGTGNQPQHF. For the CDR3, the DNA is TGTGCCAGCAGCTCGACAGGGACGGGCAATCAGCCCCAGCATTTT. The variable domain in full, with the rest retrieved from reference TRBV28 and TRBJ1-5, is DVKVTQSSRYLVKRTGEKVFLECVQDMDHENMFWYRQDPGLGLRLIYFSYDVKMKEKGDIPEGYSVSREKKERFSLILESASTNQTSMYLCASSSTGTGNQPQHFGDGTRLSIL.

The chain recombines TRBV7-2 with TRBJ2-1; a weak D match, TRBD1 (6 bases). V shed 5 bases and J shed 8 bases, with 13 bases lying between them. This CDR3 spans 13 amino acids. CDR1 and CDR2 (germline): SGHTA, FQGNSA. In DNA, the CDR3 is TGTGCCAGCAGCGTTTACAGGGAAGATGAGCAGTTCTTC. It is translated as CASSVYREDEQFF.

The CDR3 DNA sequence: TGTGCCAGCAAGACCCAGCGACCCGGGGAGCTGTTTTTT. As protein: CASKTQRPGELFF. The chain links TRBV6-6 to TRBJ2-2; the D is unclear. Deletions cut 7 bases from V and 6 bases from J, with 12 bases between. This CDR3 comprises 13 residues. Looked up from germline, CDR1 is MNHNY and CDR2 is SVGAGI (reference sequence).

The V gene is TRBV9, the J gene TRBJ1-1, with TRBD1 as a possible D gene (6 bases). The V and J ends lost 4 bases and 2 bases respectively, with 15 bases between them. In germline, CDR1 is SGDLS, CDR2 YYNGEE. The CDR3 is 15 residues long. CDR3 sequence (DNA): TGTGCCAGCAGCCCCCAAACAGGGCTCAACACTGAAGCTTTCTTT. Translating it yields CASSPQTGLNTEAFF.

In its sample, this clone was seen a few times. The chain is built from TRBV28 and TRBJ1-2, with no clear D. Trimming removed 4 bases at V and 4 bases at J, with 4 bases between. This CDR3 region has 11 residues. The germline V gene encodes CDR1 MDHEN and CDR2 SYDVKM. In nucleotides, the CDR3 is TGTGCCAGCAGTTCCCTCTATGGCTACACCTTC. It translates to CASSSLYGYTF.

This clone was picked up a small number of times. The rearrangement uses TRBV2 and TRBJ1-5; 7 bases agree with TRBD1. Germline CDR1 and CDR2: SNHLY and FYNNEI. The CDR3 has 14 amino acids. Losses at the gene ends were 6 bases for V and 3 bases for J; bases not matched to a gene: 5. Here the CDR3 DNA reads TGTGCCAGCAGGGTGGACAGGAACAATCAGCCCCAGCATTTT. The encoded protein is CASRVDRNNQPQHF.

This clone was counted once. The rearrangement links TRBV7-2 to TRBJ2-5, with 7 bases identical to TRBD2. The germline CDR1 and CDR2 sequences are SGHTA and FQGNSA. The CDR3 runs to 15 residues. Losses at the gene ends were 4 bases for V and 1 base for J; bases not matched to a gene: 6. The CDR3 DNA follows: TGTGCCAGCAGCTCTCGTGGGAGGGCCCAAGAGACCCAGTACTTC. It is translated as CASSSRGRAQETQYF.